Given below is one T cell receptor beta chain in context. The sample comes from a study of blood T cell repertoires in COVID-19. Study information: Samples came from the United States, Italy and Spain, spanning acute and convalescent COVID-19. Nucleic acid was either cDNA or gDNA, and it came from T cells, B-cell-depleted T cells, or PBMCs.

V was pared by 3 bases and J by 8 bases, with 7 bases between. The CDR3 runs 11 residues. CDR1 MNHEY and CDR2 SMNVEV come from the germline V gene (reference sequence). Clones were sequenced by immunoSEQ multiplex PCR, and TCRdb holds only the in-frame ones, with some missing. The table has roughly 73,000 clones, roughly 90% seen once. Material: peripheral blood. The TCR comes from a man in his fifties with acute or convalescent COVID-19. V gene TRBV27 combines with J gene TRBJ1-1; the D is unclear. CDR3 amino acids: CASSLGSEAFF. The CDR3 coding sequence is TGTGCCAGCAGTTTGGGCAGCGAAGCTTTCTTT.